One sample yielded the 11 T cell receptor beta chains listed below, sequenced in a study of T-cell reconstitution after alpha-beta-depleted transplantation in children. Preparation of the TCRbeta library used unique molecular identifiers. One entry per CDR3 protein, called by TCRdb with MiXCR from the PCR reads. The table records 670,000 or so distinct CDR3 sequences, around 12% of them present only once. The source was PBMCs, collected before TCRalphabeta/CD19-depleted stem cell transplant. The receptors shown here come from a girl aged 2-10 years with congenital amegakaryocytic thrombocytopenia, due to receive a stem cell transplant.

This clonotype has ten or more counts. The J gene is TRBJ2-1, the V gene TRBV29-1; weak D call: TRBD2 (6 bases). Trimming took off 7 bases at V and 5 bases at J, with 15 bases between the two ends. The CDR3 length is 13 residues. Germline CDR1 is SQVTM and CDR2 is ANQGSEA. The CDR3 bases are TGCAGCGCCCTAGCGACATTCAACAATGAGCAGTTCTTC. It specifies CSALATFNNEQFF.

This clonotype was seen a few times. V usage is TRBV7-2 and J usage is TRBJ2-7; D is possibly TRBD2 (5 bases). Germline lookup yields CDR1 SGHTA and CDR2 FQGNSA. This CDR3 is built from 14 residues. V lost 5 bases to trimming and J lost 0 bases, with 11 bases between them. CDR3 sequence reads: CASSREASSYEQYF. The DNA of the CDR3 is TGTGCCAGCAGCCGGGAAGCGAGCTCCTACGAGCAGTACTTC.

The chain combines TRBV3-1 with TRBJ2-5; possible D gene TRBD2, 5 bases. V was pared by 0 bases and J by 5 bases, with 16 bases between. The germline gives CDR1 LGHDT, CDR2 YNNKEL (reference sequence). The CDR3 extends over 16 amino acids. CDR3 region: CASSQDWESFWETQYF. CDR3 DNA: TGTGCCAGCAGCCAAGATTGGGAGAGTTTTTGGGAGACCCAGTACTTC.

This clonotype was detected many times. V usage is TRBV24-1 and J usage is TRBJ2-3; no definite D call. Trimming stripped 0 bases from V and 13 bases from J, with 10 bases between. This CDR3 is built from 12 residues. Germline V gives CDR1 KGHDR, CDR2 SFDVKD. The CDR3 nucleotides are TGTGCCACCAGTGATTTGGGCGGAGAGGAGTATTTT. Its translation is CATSDLGGEEYF.

This clonotype came up many times. V is TRBV6-1 and J is TRBJ2-2; D gene ambiguous. CDR3 length equals 15 residues. CDR1 and CDR2 (germline): MNHNS, SASEGT. Trimming removed 4 bases from V and 2 bases from J, with 11 bases in between. The CDR3 sequence: CASSGTRVNTGELFF. As DNA, the CDR3 is TGTGCCAGCAGTGGGACGCGTGTTAACACCGGGGAGCTGTTTTTT.

In its sample, this clonotype was seen many times. The chain uses TRBV29-1 and TRBJ1-2; D might be TRBD1 (5 bases). CDR1 and CDR2 (germline): SQVTM, ANQGSEA. This CDR3 has 12 residues. Trimming pared 3 bases from V and 8 bases from J, leaving 13 bases between. CDR3 residues: CSVEGLAGGYTF. For the CDR3, the DNA is TGCAGCGTTGAGGGGCTCGCAGGAGGCTACACCTTC.

This clonotype came up many times. The chain couples TRBV5-1 to TRBJ2-1, with 12 bases lining up with TRBD2. The CDR3 consists of 18 residues. CDR1 SGHRS and CDR2 YFSETQ come from the germline V gene. The junction had 11 bases not matched to a gene; V was cut back by 0 bases and J by 7 bases. As DNA, the CDR3 is TGCGCCAGCAGCTTGGGCCGACTAGCGGGAGATTTTACGAATGAGCAGTTCTTC. As protein: CASSLGRLAGDFTNEQFF.

The V gene is TRBV12-3 or TRBV12-4, the J gene TRBJ2-5; D is undetermined. The V gene lost 5 bases and the J gene lost 2 bases, with 12 bases spanning the gap. The CDR3 consists of 14 residues. The CDR3 loop is CASSPEWLQETQYF. CDR3 DNA: TGTGCCAGCAGTCCCGAATGGCTTCAAGAGACCCAGTACTTC.

This clonotype came up many times. The chain couples TRBV5-6 to TRBJ2-5, with 9 bases that match TRBD2. The CDR3 totals 14 residues. Germline V gene data show CDR1 as SGHDT and CDR2 as YYEEEE. The CDR3, as DNA: TGTGATTGCGGGAGGGCCGATTACCAAGAGACCCAGTACTTC. It yields the protein CDCGRADYQETQYF.

In its sample, this clonotype was seen many times. This sequence joins TRBV28 and TRBJ2-2, with no clear D. Trimming stripped 2 bases from V and 1 base from J, with 14 bases between. Germline V lookup: CDR1 MDHEN, CDR2 SYDVKM. The CDR3 is 17 residues long. CDR3 protein: CASSLEVASGNTGELFF. As DNA, the CDR3 is TGTGCCAGCAGTTTAGAGGTGGCCTCAGGGAACACCGGGGAGCTGTTTTTT. The full variable domain, rest sourced from reference TRBV28 and TRBJ2-2, is DVKVTQSSRYLVKRTGEKVFLECVQDMDHENMFWYRQDPGLGLRLIYFSYDVKMKEKGDIPEGYSVSREKKERFSLILESASTNQTSMYLCASSLEVASGNTGELFFGEGSRLTVL.

CDR3 sequence: CASSPQGTSGTDTQYF. The CDR3 region has the DNA TGTGCCAGCTCACCACAAGGGACTTCGGGGACAGATACGCAGTATTTT. This chain uses TRBV18 with TRBJ2-3; D is possibly TRBD2 (6 bases). The germline V and J ends were trimmed by 1 base and 3 bases, with 14 bases remaining between them. The CDR3 consists of 16 residues. CDR1 is KGHSH, CDR2 LQKENI, per germline.